Included here is one T cell receptor (beta chain) sequence, with context. The CDR3 loop spans 14 amino acids. Germline CDR1 is MNHEY and CDR2 is SMNVEV (reference sequence). V was pared by 7 bases and J by 6 bases, with 6 bases of the junction left unmatched. This sample stems from a study of blood T cell repertoires in COVID-19. Study context: Whether acute or convalescent, the COVID-19 samples came from the United States, Italy and Spain. The cDNA or gDNA used as material had been derived from T cells, B-cell-depleted T cells, or PBMCs.

Per the original data handling: Amplification of reference gene primers was used by the study to estimate nucleated cell counts. Method: immunoSEQ multiplex PCR; TCRdb's copy keeps in-frame clones and lacks some. The D gene and trimming were derived from the DNA, and the V and J assignments and clone size from that table. The data hold under 500,000 clones, with around 89% observed a single time. The V call is TRBV27, the J call TRBJ2-1; 10 nucleotides match TRBD2. The sample taken for sequencing was peripheral blood. The clonotype was recovered from a woman younger than 45 with acute or convalescent COVID-19. This CDR3 reads CASKGLALGNEQFF. CDR3 DNA sequence: TGTGCCAGCAAGGGACTAGCGCTGGGCAATGAGCAGTTCTTC.